This TCR beta chain came from a study of shared T cell receptors in the human thymus. Here immunoSEQ multiplex PCR was the method, and the copy in TCRdb shows in-frame clones only, minus some. The sample contains approximately 730,000 clones, 75% to 90% of which appear only once. Germline assignment: CDR1 SGHNT and CDR2 YENEEA. The CDR3 contains 18 residues. The V gene end was trimmed by 0 bases and the J gene end by 8 bases; junction bases not matched to a gene: 17. The data were also submitted as part of a second study, on human thymus T cells.

The sequencing input was thymocytes. The chain is built from TRBV11-3 and TRBJ1-2; TRBD1 aligns across 8 bases. The clonotype was recovered from a girl under three years old with a congenital heart defect. The CDR3 nucleotides are TGTGCCAGCAGCTTAGAAATCCCACCGGACAGGGTGGGTTGGGGCTACACCTTC. This encodes CASSLEIPPDRVGWGYTF.